This TCR beta chain was found in a study of human T cells and chemical hapten exposure. CDR3 size: 18 residues. CDR1 KGHDR and CDR2 SFDVKD come from the germline V gene. With 0 bases clipped from V and 7 bases from J, the junction kept 8 bases outside the gene matches. This sample's time point: pre-sensitization, week 0. As to treatment: therapeutic diphenylcyclopropenone sensitization with weekly scalp DPC. The authors' total RNA extraction used unfractionated whole blood. TCRdb re-called the RACE reads through MiXCR, storing one row per CDR3 protein. The repertoire has more than 300,000 distinct CDR3 sequences, about 5.1% of them found once; the top ten carry 2.5% to 3%.

V and J are TRBV24-1 and TRBJ2-1; TRBD2 matches 13 bases. This TCR was recovered from a woman aged 45-65 years with alopecia areata. Some clones in this sample may be carry-over from other donors' samples. The source material was whole blood, sampled in connection with sensitization to the hapten diphenylcyclopropenone (DPC). This chain's CDR3 is CATSDLWPTSGRRNEQFF. Written as DNA, the CDR3 is TGTGCCACCAGTGATTTGTGGCCGACTAGCGGGAGGAGAAATGAGCAGTTCTTC.